The 8 T cell receptor beta chains listed next were all sequenced from one sample in a study of early T cells in non-severe SARS-CoV-2 infection (dated by TCRdb to 2020 to 2023). Library prep was done by 5' RACE. Instrument on record: NextSeq 500. TCRdb cleaned the public reads at Q25 with fastp, built clones with MiXCR and kept in-frame beta chains. All rows with the same CDR3 protein become a single entry with the most common DNA and genes. For this sample the table gives 15,000 to 20,000 distinct CDR3 sequences, of which about 5% were detected only once. The ten largest clones take up approximately 7% of the sample. The sequences come from whole blood, collected at baseline. Every receptor here comes from an adult who was a healthcare worker with PCR-confirmed SARS-CoV-2 infection or an uninfected control (not recorded which).

This clonotype was counted ten times or more. The rearrangement links TRBV5-1 to TRBJ2-5; D possibly corresponds to TRBD1 (5 bases). The CDR3 is 12 residues long. Germline V gene sequence: CDR1 SGHRS, CDR2 YFSETQ. The germline V and J ends were trimmed by 7 bases and 3 bases, with 10 bases remaining between them. CDR3 DNA: TGCGCCAGCTCGCCGGACAAAGAGACCCAGTACTTC. This translates into CASSPDKETQYF.

This chain joins TRBV6-2 or TRBV6-3 and TRBJ2-3; D remains unclear. Germline assignment: CDR1 MNHEY and CDR2 SVGEGT. Between the trimmed V and J ends, which lost 3 bases and 6 bases, there was a span of 4 bases. CDR3 length: 11 residues. CDR3 DNA sequence: TGTGCCAGCAGTTATGTGGATACGCAGTATTTT. Protein product: CASSYVDTQYF.

This clonotype occurred many times. This sequence joins TRBV7-2 and TRBJ2-1, with TRBD1 matching over 9 bases. The germline CDR1 and CDR2 sequences are SGHTA and FQGNSA. With 3 bases clipped from V and 4 bases from J, the junction kept 4 bases outside the gene matches. The CDR3 contains 15 residues. CDR3 residues: CASSFQTGGYNEQFF. Written as DNA, the CDR3 is TGTGCCAGCAGCTTTCAGACAGGGGGTTACAATGAGCAGTTCTTC.

The J gene is TRBJ2-3, the V gene TRBV4-3; D uncertain. V was cut by 1 base and J by 11 bases, with 13 bases left in between. Germline V gene lookup returns CDR1 LGHNA and CDR2 YSLEER. The CDR3 is 13 residues long. The CDR3 spells CASSQAPYRGQYF. For the CDR3, the DNA is TGCGCCAGCAGCCAAGCCCCCTATCGAGGGCAGTATTTT.

This clonotype has ten or more counts. This chain uses TRBV7-3 with TRBJ2-1; D is ambiguous. V lost 5 bases, J lost 8 bases, and 22 bases lay in between. The CDR3 is 16 residues long. The germline gives CDR1 SGHTA, CDR2 FQGTGA. CDR3 residues: CASSQSGGRGNYEQFF. DNA of the CDR3: TGTGCCAGCAGCCAATCGGGCGGTCGAGGTAACTATGAGCAGTTCTTC.

By sample share, this clonotype is medium-sized. V and J are TRBV20-1 and TRBJ1-5; possibly TRBD1 for D (5 bases). The CDR3 sequence is 14 residues long. The V gene's germline CDR1 is DFQATT and CDR2 SNEGSKA (reference sequence). V was cut by 3 bases and J by 2 bases, with 11 bases left in between. The CDR3 DNA reads TGCAGTGCTAGGGGACTCAGCGGCAATCAGCCCCAGCATTTT. This gives the protein CSARGLSGNQPQHF.

This clonotype rates as medium-sized. This chain uses TRBV6-6 with TRBJ2-6; D ambiguous. The CDR3 contains 14 residues. The germline CDR1 and CDR2 sequences are MNHNY and SVGAGI (reference sequence). Trimming cost V 6 bases and J 0 bases, with 6 bases left between them. The CDR3 DNA reads TGTGCCAGCAGCCCATACTCTGGGGCCAACGTCCTGACTTTC. Its translation: CASSPYSGANVLTF.

In this sample, this clonotype turned up a few times. The chain links TRBV20-1 to TRBJ2-1; D ambiguous. Germline V gene data show CDR1 as DFQATT and CDR2 as SNEGSKA (reference sequence). V was pared by 7 bases and J by 0 bases, with 10 bases between. The CDR3 is made up of 13 amino acids. The CDR3 sequence: CSGAFSSYNEQFF. In DNA, the CDR3 is TGCAGTGGTGCATTCAGCTCCTACAATGAGCAGTTCTTC.